This TCR beta chain was obtained from a study of blood T cell repertoires in COVID-19. Study at large: There were acute and convalescent COVID-19 samples, and they came from the United States, Italy and Spain. Sources were T cells, B-cell-depleted T cells, or PBMCs; the material itself was cDNA or gDNA.

Original data processing: Amplification of reference gene primers was used by the study to estimate nucleated cell counts. Clones were sequenced by immunoSEQ multiplex PCR, and TCRdb holds only the in-frame ones, with some missing. The DNA was the basis for D and trimming; V, J and clone size are from that table. The sample holds about 170,000 clones, approximately 84% seen once. V trimming: 7 bases; J trimming: 5 bases; junction bases outside the gene matches: 10. There are 15 residues in the CDR3. Germline CDR1 reads MNHEY; CDR2 reads SMNVEV (reference sequence). Sequenced input: peripheral blood. This clonotype was sampled from a woman older than 75 with acute or convalescent COVID-19. The chain links TRBV27 to TRBJ2-4, with 8 bases that match TRBD1. The CDR3 nucleotides read TGTGCCAGCAATCCTGAACAGGGGGAGGAAAACATTCAGTACTTC. Amino acid sequence: CASNPEQGEENIQYF.